The text below deals with one TCR beta chain. The sample originates from a study of cytomegalovirus exposure and HLA in healthy donors. Both 60 Vbeta primers and 13 Jbeta primers went into the PCR. Libraries were prepared by immunoSEQ multiplex PCR; TCRdb keeps only in-frame clonotypes and omits some of them. This table has roughly 110,000 clones, approximately 85% appearing once. The germline V gene encodes CDR1 LNHDA and CDR2 SQIVND (reference sequence). This CDR3 has 15 residues. V lost 3 bases, J lost 5 bases, and 13 bases lay in between. The J gene is TRBJ1-4, the V gene TRBV19; possible D gene TRBD1, 5 bases. The sequence derives from a man aged 50 to 60 in good health and CMV-seronegative. Sequenced material: PBMCs. CDR3 sequence: CASSMAQAGNEKLFF. In DNA, the CDR3 is TGTGCCAGTAGTATGGCACAGGCCGGGAATGAAAAACTGTTTTTT.